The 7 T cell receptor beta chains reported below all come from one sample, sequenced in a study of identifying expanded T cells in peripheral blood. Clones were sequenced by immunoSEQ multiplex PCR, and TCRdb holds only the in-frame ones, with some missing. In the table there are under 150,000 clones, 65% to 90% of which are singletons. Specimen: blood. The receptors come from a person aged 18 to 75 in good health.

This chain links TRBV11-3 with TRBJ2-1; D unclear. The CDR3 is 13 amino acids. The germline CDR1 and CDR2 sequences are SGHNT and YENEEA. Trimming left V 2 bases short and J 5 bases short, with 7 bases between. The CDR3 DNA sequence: TGTGCCAGCAGCTTATCGCGGAACAATGAGCAGTTCTTC. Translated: CASSLSRNNEQFF.

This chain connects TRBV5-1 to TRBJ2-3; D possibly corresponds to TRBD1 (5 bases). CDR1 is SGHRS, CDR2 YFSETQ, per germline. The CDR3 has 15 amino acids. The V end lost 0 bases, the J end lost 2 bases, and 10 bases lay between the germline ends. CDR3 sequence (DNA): TGCGCCAGCAGCTTGGCCAGACAGTACACAGATACGCAGTATTTT. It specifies CASSLARQYTDTQYF.

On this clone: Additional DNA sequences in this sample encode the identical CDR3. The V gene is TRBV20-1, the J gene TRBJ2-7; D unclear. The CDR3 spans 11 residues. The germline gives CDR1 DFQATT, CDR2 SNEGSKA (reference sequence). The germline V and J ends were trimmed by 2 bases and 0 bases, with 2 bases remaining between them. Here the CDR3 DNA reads TGCAGTGCTAGAAACTCCTACGAGCAGTACTTC. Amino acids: CSARNSYEQYF.

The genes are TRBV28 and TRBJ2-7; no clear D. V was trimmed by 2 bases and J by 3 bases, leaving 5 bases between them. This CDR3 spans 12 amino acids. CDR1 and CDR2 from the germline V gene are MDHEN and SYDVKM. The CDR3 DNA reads TGTGCCAGCAGTTTACCCTACTACGAGCAGTACTTC. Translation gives CASSLPYYEQYF.

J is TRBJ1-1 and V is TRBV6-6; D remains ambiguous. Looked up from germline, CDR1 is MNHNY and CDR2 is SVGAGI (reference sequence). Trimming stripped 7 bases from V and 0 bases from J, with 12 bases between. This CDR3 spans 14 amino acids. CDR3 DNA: TGTGCCAGCAAGCTGGGATTCATGAACACTGAAGCTTTCTTT. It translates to CASKLGFMNTEAFF.

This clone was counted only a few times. The CDR3 loop reads CASSFLAGGTYEQYF. The CDR3 DNA reads as TGTGCCAGCAGCTTTTTGGCAGGGGGAACCTACGAGCAGTACTTC. This sequence joins TRBV7-2 and TRBJ2-7; 7 nucleotides align to TRBD1. The CDR3 length is 15 residues. Trimming took 3 bases from V and 2 from J; bases not matched to a gene: 7. Germline assignment: CDR1 SGHTA and CDR2 FQGNSA.

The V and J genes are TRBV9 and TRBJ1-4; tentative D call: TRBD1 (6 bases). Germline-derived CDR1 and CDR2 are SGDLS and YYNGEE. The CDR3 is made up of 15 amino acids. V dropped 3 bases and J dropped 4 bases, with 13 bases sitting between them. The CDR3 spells CASSGKQGGNEKLFF. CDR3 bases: TGTGCCAGCAGCGGGAAACAGGGAGGTAATGAAAAACTGTTTTTT.